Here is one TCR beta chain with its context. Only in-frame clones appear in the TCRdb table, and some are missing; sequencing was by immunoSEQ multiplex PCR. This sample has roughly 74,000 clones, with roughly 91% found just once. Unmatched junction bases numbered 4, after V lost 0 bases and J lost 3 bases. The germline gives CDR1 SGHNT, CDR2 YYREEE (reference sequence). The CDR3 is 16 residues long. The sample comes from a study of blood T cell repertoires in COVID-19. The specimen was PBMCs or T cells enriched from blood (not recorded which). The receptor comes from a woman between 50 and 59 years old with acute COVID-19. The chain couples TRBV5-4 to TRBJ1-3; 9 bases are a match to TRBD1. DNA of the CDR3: TGTGCCAGCAGCTTGGATGGACAGGGGTATGGAAACACCATATATTTT. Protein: CASSLDGQGYGNTIYF.